These 29 T cell receptor beta chains originate from one sample sequenced in a study of blood T cell repertoires in COVID-19. The assay was immunoSEQ multiplex PCR, and TCRdb's table has in-frame clones only and misses some. The table shows about 130,000 clones, with about 83% occurring only once. Material for sequencing was peripheral blood. The source of these receptors is a man aged 40-49 years with active or convalescent COVID-19.

This chain connects TRBV3-1 (or the pseudogene TRBV3-2) to TRBJ2-3; 13 bases map to TRBD2. Germline V gene data show CDR1 as LGHDT and CDR2 as YNNKEL (reference sequence). CDR3 length equals 18 residues. Trimming at V came to 4 bases and at J to 3 bases, leaving 10 bases not matched to a gene. CDR3 nucleotide sequence: TGTGCCAGCAGCCGACAGCTCGGGACTAGCGGGGAAACAGATACGCAGTATTTT. Translated, it gives CASSRQLGTSGETDTQYF.

The gene calls are TRBV4-1 and TRBJ2-3; 10 positions agree with TRBD2. The V gene end was trimmed by 0 bases and the J gene end by 3 bases; junction bases not matched to a gene: 3. This CDR3 is built from 16 residues. Germline lookup yields CDR1 MGHRA and CDR2 YSYEKL. The CDR3 spells CASSQDLAGGTDTQYF. The CDR3 nucleotides are TGCGCCAGCAGCCAAGATTTAGCGGGGGGTACAGATACGCAGTATTTT.

The chain couples TRBV5-1 to TRBJ1-4; 8 bases are shared with TRBD1. After removal of 4 bases from V and 3 bases from J, the junction contained 5 bases not matched to a gene. CDR1 and CDR2 (germline): SGHRS, YFSETQ. This CDR3 spans 15 amino acids. CDR3 sequence reads: CASSGQGAANEKLFF. CDR3 nucleotide sequence: TGCGCCAGCAGCGGGCAGGGGGCGGCTAATGAAAAACTGTTTTTT.

CDR3 bases: TGTGCCAGCAGCGTTCGGCGGTCCTACTCCTACAATGAGCAGTTCTTC. Its protein is CASSVRRSYSYNEQFF. V gene TRBV9 combines with J gene TRBJ2-1; no firm D call. V was cut by 2 bases and J by 0 bases, with 12 bases left in between. Germline loops: CDR1 SGDLS, CDR2 YYNGEE. CDR3 length: 16 amino acids. The full variable domain, its missing parts supplied by reference TRBV9 and TRBJ2-1, is DSGVTQTPKHLITATGQRVTLRCSPRSGDLSVYWYQQSLDQGLQFLIQYYNGEERAKGNILERFSAQQFPDLHSELNLSSLELGDSALYFCASSVRRSYSYNEQFFGPGTRLTVL.

This clone was recorded only once. The chain recombines TRBV6-5 with TRBJ1-1; no reliable D call. Per the germline V gene, CDR1 is MNHEY and CDR2 is SVGAGI. The CDR3 has 13 amino acids. Trimming took 6 bases from V and 1 from J, leaving 9 bases between them. The CDR3 sequence is CASRTPGNTEAFF. In nucleotides, the CDR3 is TGTGCCAGCAGAACTCCCGGGAACACTGAAGCTTTCTTT.

The V call is TRBV30, the J call TRBJ2-7; 11 bases agree with TRBD1. Germline-derived CDR1 and CDR2 are GTSNPN and SVGIG (reference sequence). The V gene end was trimmed by 7 bases and the J gene end by 1 base; junction bases not matched to a gene: 3. The CDR3 spans 13 residues. The CDR3 sequence: CAFRDRGSYEQYF. In DNA, the CDR3 is TGTGCCTTCCGGGACAGGGGGTCCTACGAGCAGTACTTC.

V is TRBV2 and J is TRBJ1-2, with 9 nucleotides matching TRBD1. J lost 4 bases, V lost 10 bases, and 7 bases had no gene match. This CDR3 comprises 13 residues. Germline CDR1 is SNHLY and CDR2 is FYNNEI. CDR3 residues: CAIKQGAGYGYTF. CDR3 in DNA: TGTGCCATTAAACAGGGGGCTGGCTATGGCTACACCTTC. The complete variable domain, with remaining parts taken from reference TRBV2 and TRBJ1-2, reads EPEVTQTPSHQVTQMGQEVILRCVPISNHLYFYWYRQILGQKVEFLVSFYNNEISEKSEIFDDQFSVERPDGSNFTLKIRSTKLEDSAMYFCAIKQGAGYGYTFGSGTRLTVV.

The CDR3 coding sequence is TGTGCCAGCAGTTACTCAGGGGGCGGGTGGGACACTGAAGCTTTCTTT. It translates to CASSYSGGGWDTEAFF. The chain combines TRBV6-5 with TRBJ1-1; 7 positions agree with TRBD1. V shed 0 bases, J shed 3 bases, and the junction held 7 bases outside the gene matches. Germline V gives CDR1 MNHEY, CDR2 SVGAGI. The CDR3 extends over 16 amino acids.

The chain links TRBV6-5 to TRBJ2-1; maybe TRBD1 (7 bases). V dropped 10 bases and J dropped 8 bases, with 21 bases sitting between them. This CDR3 spans 14 amino acids. Per germline, CDR1 MNHEY and CDR2 SVGAGI. The CDR3 loop reads CATRGQGGLDEQFF. CDR3 DNA: TGTGCCACTCGGGGCCAGGGGGGATTGGATGAGCAGTTCTTC.

This rearrangement joins TRBV24-1 to TRBJ1-3, with a weak D call TRBD1 (5 bases). The CDR3 runs 18 residues. CDR1 and CDR2 (germline): KGHDR, SFDVKD. V was shortened by 4 bases and J by 0 bases, with 18 bases between the two germline ends. The CDR3 spells CATSDPLGGRCSGNTIYF. The CDR3 coding sequence is TGTGCCACCAGTGACCCCCTGGGGGGACGATGCTCTGGAAACACCATATATTTT.

The rearrangement uses TRBV5-1 and TRBJ1-1, with D uncertain. Trimming pared 5 bases from V and 1 base from J, leaving 15 bases between. CDR1 and CDR2 (germline): SGHRS, YFSETQ. The CDR3 contains 15 residues. CDR3 sequence reads: CASSWSDSGNTEAFF. CDR3 DNA: TGCGCCAGCAGTTGGTCCGACTCTGGGAACACTGAAGCTTTCTTT.

The chain combines TRBV7-8 with TRBJ1-5; D gene uncertain. Trimming stripped 5 bases from V and 7 bases from J, with 9 bases between. Germline CDR1 is SGHVS and CDR2 is FQNEAQ. The CDR3 runs 12 residues. CDR3: CASSRSPQPQHF. The DNA of the CDR3 is TGTGCCAGCAGCCGAAGCCCCCAGCCCCAGCATTTT.

Concerning this clone: The same CDR3 is also encoded by other DNA sequences in this sample. V is TRBV9 and J is TRBJ1-2, with D unresolved. Trimming took 0 bases from V and 3 from J, leaving 6 bases between them. The CDR3 is 13 residues long. Germline CDR1 and CDR2: SGDLS and YYNGEE. CDR3 nucleotide sequence: TGTGCCAGCAGCGTAGGCGGGGACTATGGCTACACCTTC. Its translation: CASSVGGDYGYTF.

This chain connects TRBV5-5 to TRBJ2-1; D call uncertain. Germline V CDR1 and CDR2: SGHKS, YYEKEE (reference sequence). The CDR3 totals 12 residues. V was pared by 0 bases and J by 10 bases, with 8 bases between. In DNA form, the CDR3 reads TGTGCCAGCAGCTTGGGGGCCGGCGAGCAGTTCTTC. It codes for CASSLGAGEQFF. The full variable domain, with the rest looked up from reference TRBV5-5 and TRBJ2-1, is DAGVTQSPTHLIKTRGQQVTLRCSPISGHKSVSWYQQVLGQGPQFIFQYYEKEERGRGNFPDRFSARQFPNYSSELNVNALLLGDSALYLCASSLGAGEQFFGPGTRLTVL.

The rearrangement uses TRBV5-5 and TRBJ1-2; 11 nucleotides match TRBD1. CDR3 length: 16 residues. Trimming cost V 3 bases and J 4 bases; bases outside gene matches: 8. Germline values: CDR1 SGHKS, CDR2 YYEKEE (reference sequence). The CDR3 region is CASSWSPGTGGYGYTF. CDR3 bases: TGTGCCAGCAGCTGGTCGCCCGGGACAGGGGGCTATGGCTACACCTTC.

Written as DNA, the CDR3 is TGTGCCAGCAGCTACGGACAGTTCTACGAGCAGTACTTC. It codes for CASSYGQFYEQYF. The rearrangement uses TRBV7-9 and TRBJ2-7; D is possibly TRBD1 (6 bases). The germline gives CDR1 SEHNR, CDR2 FQNEAQ (reference sequence). The CDR3 contains 13 residues. Trimming shortened V by 4 bases and J by 3 bases, and 10 bases separated the two germline ends.

J is TRBJ2-3 and V is TRBV14; D might be TRBD2 (6 bases). The germline gives CDR1 SGHDN, CDR2 FVKESK. The germline V and J ends were trimmed by 5 bases and 4 bases, with 16 bases remaining between them. The CDR3 covers 15 residues. The CDR3 spells CASSLYIGSADTQYF. In DNA form, the CDR3 reads TGTGCCAGCAGCTTATACATCGGGAGCGCAGATACGCAGTATTTT.

J is TRBJ1-5 and V is TRBV6-6; D perhaps matches TRBD1 (6 bases). The CDR3 loop spans 14 amino acids. The V gene's germline CDR1 is MNHNY and CDR2 SVGAGI (reference sequence). V dropped 6 bases and J dropped 3 bases, with 12 bases sitting between them. This CDR3 reads CASSFRTDNQPQHF. The DNA for the CDR3 is TGTGCCAGCAGCTTCCGGACAGACAATCAGCCCCAGCATTTT.

V usage is TRBV3-1 (or the pseudogene TRBV3-2) and J usage is TRBJ2-7, with 8 nucleotides matching TRBD1. V lost 0 bases to trimming and J lost 10 bases; unmatched junction nucleotides: 8. This CDR3 has 14 amino acids. Germline CDR1 is LGHDT and CDR2 is YNNKEL (reference sequence). The CDR3 here is CASSQDTGTGHQYF. In DNA form, the CDR3 reads TGTGCCAGCAGCCAAGATACCGGGACAGGACACCAGTACTTC.

This sequence joins TRBV18 and TRBJ2-3; 8 bases line up with TRBD2. The trim removed 1 base at V and 2 bases at J, leaving 11 bases unmatched. Germline CDR1 KGHSH, CDR2 LQKENI. This CDR3 spans 18 amino acids. The CDR3 is CASSPLTLIAGFTDTQYF. CDR3 bases: TGTGCCAGCTCACCACTGACCCTAATAGCGGGGTTCACAGATACGCAGTATTTT.

V gene TRBV5-4 combines with J gene TRBJ2-5, with TRBD2 as a possible D gene (6 bases). Between the trimmed V and J ends, which lost 2 bases and 2 bases, there was a span of 13 bases. CDR1 and CDR2 from the germline V gene are SGHNT and YYREEE (reference sequence). The CDR3 loop spans 15 amino acids. For the CDR3, the DNA is TGTGCCAGCAGCTTCGAAGCGGGCGATCAAGAGACCCAGTACTTC. This gives the protein CASSFEAGDQETQYF.

This clone appeared once. This chain links TRBV11-2 with TRBJ1-1, with unresolved D. V dropped 1 base and J dropped 2 bases, with 8 bases sitting between them. This CDR3 contains 14 residues. Germline assignment: CDR1 SGHAT and CDR2 FQNNGV. CDR3 in amino acids: CASSLVPQNTEAFF. CDR3 coding DNA: TGTGCCAGCAGCTTAGTCCCCCAAAACACTGAAGCTTTCTTT.

J is TRBJ1-6 and V is TRBV30; D call uncertain. Trimming cost V 2 bases and J 7 bases, with 9 bases left between them. CDR3 length: 13 residues. Germline V CDR1 and CDR2: GTSNPN, SVGIG (reference sequence). The CDR3 DNA follows: TGTGCCTGGAGTTCGACACAGAATTCACCCCTCCACTTT. It translates to CAWSSTQNSPLHF.

This clone appeared a single time. CDR3 DNA: TGCGCCAGCAGCTCCCAGACAGGGGGAGAGACTGAAGCTTTCTTT. It encodes CASSSQTGGETEAFF. This chain uses TRBV5-1 with TRBJ1-1, with TRBD1 matching over 9 bases. The CDR3 runs 15 residues. Germline values: CDR1 SGHRS, CDR2 YFSETQ. Unmatched junction bases numbered 8, after V lost 3 bases and J lost 5 bases. The variable domain in full, with the rest retrieved from reference TRBV5-1 and TRBJ1-1, is KAGVTQTPRYLIKTRGQQVTLSCSPISGHRSVSWYQQTPGQGLQFLFEYFSETQRNKGNFPGRFSGRQFSNSRSEMNVSTLELGDSALYLCASSSQTGGETEAFFGQGTRLTVV.

This rearrangement joins TRBV5-1 to TRBJ2-5, with TRBD2 identical over 12 bases. The J segment lost 5 bases and the V segment lost 0 bases, leaving 5 bases of the junction unmatched. This CDR3 spans 16 amino acids. Germline CDR1 and CDR2: SGHRS and YFSETQ. The CDR3 nucleotides are TGCGCCAGCAGCTTGGCCCCTAGCGGGGGGGCGGAGACCCAGTACTTC. Protein sequence: CASSLAPSGGAETQYF.

The chain carries TRBV25-1 and TRBJ1-6; the match to TRBD1 covers 7 bases. J lost 7 bases, V lost 5 bases, and 8 bases had no gene match. Germline CDR1 reads MGHDK; CDR2 reads SYGVNS. The CDR3 contains 15 residues. The CDR3 coding sequence is TGTGCCAGCAGTAGCGCGGGACAGCTCAATTCACCCCTCCACTTT. This codes for CASSSAGQLNSPLHF. Filled out from reference TRBV25-1 and TRBJ1-6, the complete variable domain reads EADIYQTPRYLVIGTGKKITLECSQTMGHDKMYWYQQDPGMELHLIHYSYGVNSTEKGDLSSESTVSRIRTEHFPLTLESARPSHTSQYLCASSSAGQLNSPLHFGNGTRLTVT.

The chain couples TRBV10-3 to TRBJ2-5, with unresolved D. Germline V lookup: CDR1 ENHRY, CDR2 SYGVKD. V lost 6 bases and J lost 0, with 11 bases in between. This CDR3 spans 14 amino acids. The CDR3 sequence is CAISPTPYQETQYF. Written as DNA, the CDR3 is TGTGCCATCAGCCCGACACCTTACCAAGAGACCCAGTACTTC.

This rearrangement joins TRBV6-5 to TRBJ1-1; D might be TRBD1 (5 bases). Germline V gene sequence: CDR1 MNHEY, CDR2 SVGAGI. V lost 4 bases and J lost 0, with 9 bases in between. The CDR3 has 14 amino acids. CDR3 sequence: CASSSRALNTEAFF. The CDR3 nucleotides read TGTGCCAGCAGTTCCAGGGCCTTGAACACTGAAGCTTTCTTT.

A remark on this clone: Compared with germline, one end of the junction differs, possibly owing to a read error. The sample has other DNA sequences that encode this CDR3 too. The chain is built from TRBV7-2 and TRBJ1-1, with TRBD1 matching 9 bases. Germline CDR1 SGHTA, CDR2 FQGNSA. There are 15 residues in the CDR3. In DNA, the CDR3 is TGTGCTAGCAGCCCCGGGACAGGGCTGAACACTGAAGCTTTCTTT. Protein sequence: CASSPGTGLNTEAFF.